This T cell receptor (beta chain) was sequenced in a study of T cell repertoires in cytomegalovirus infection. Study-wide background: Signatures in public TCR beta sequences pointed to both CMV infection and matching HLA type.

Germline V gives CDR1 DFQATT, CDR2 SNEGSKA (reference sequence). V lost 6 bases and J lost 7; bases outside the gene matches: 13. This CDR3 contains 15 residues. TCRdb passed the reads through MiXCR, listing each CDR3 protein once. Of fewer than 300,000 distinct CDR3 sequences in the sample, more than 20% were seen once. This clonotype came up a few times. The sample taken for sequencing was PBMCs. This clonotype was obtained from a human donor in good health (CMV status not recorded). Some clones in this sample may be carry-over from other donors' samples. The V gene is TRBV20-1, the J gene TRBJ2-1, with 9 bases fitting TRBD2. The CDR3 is CSAARGGEYENEQFF. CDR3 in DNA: TGCAGTGCGGCTCGCGGGGGGGAGTATGAAAATGAGCAGTTCTTC.